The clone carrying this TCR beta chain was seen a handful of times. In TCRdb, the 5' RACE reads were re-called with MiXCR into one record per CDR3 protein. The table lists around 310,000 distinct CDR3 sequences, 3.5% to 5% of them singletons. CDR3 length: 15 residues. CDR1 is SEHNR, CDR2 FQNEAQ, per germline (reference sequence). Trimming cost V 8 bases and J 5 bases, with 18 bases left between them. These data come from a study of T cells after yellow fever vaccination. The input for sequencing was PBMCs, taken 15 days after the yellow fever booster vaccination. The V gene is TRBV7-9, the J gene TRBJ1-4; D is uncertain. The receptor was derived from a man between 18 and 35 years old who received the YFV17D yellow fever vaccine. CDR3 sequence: CASRNSDLWNEKLFF. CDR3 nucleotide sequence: TGTGCCAGCCGAAATTCGGACCTGTGGAATGAAAAACTGTTTTTT. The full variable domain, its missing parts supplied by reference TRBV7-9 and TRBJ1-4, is DTGVSQNPRHKITKRGQNVTFRCDPISEHNRLYWYRQTLGQGPEFLTYFQNEAQLEKSRLLSDRFSAERPKGSFSTLEIQRTEQGDSAMYLCASRNSDLWNEKLFFGSGTQLSVL.